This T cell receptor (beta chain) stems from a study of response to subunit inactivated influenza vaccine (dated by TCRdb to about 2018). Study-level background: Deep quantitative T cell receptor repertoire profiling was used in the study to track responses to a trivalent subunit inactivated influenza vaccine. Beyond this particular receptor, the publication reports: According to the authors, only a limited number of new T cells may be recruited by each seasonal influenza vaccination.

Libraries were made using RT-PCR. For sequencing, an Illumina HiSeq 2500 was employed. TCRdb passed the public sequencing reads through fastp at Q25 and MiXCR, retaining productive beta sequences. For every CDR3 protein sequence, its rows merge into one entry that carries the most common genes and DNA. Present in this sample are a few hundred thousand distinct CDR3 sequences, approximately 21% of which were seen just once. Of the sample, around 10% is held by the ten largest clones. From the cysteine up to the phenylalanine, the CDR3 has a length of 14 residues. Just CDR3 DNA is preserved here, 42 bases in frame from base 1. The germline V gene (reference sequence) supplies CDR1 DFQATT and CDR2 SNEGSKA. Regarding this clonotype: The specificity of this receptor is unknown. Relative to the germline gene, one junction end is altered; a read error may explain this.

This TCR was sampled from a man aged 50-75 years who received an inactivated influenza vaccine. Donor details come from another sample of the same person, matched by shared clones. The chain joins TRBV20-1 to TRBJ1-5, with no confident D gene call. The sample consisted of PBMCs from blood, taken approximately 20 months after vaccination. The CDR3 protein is CSARVGARNQTQHF. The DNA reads TGCAGTGCTAGAGTTGGTGCCCGCAATCAGACCCAGCATTTT.